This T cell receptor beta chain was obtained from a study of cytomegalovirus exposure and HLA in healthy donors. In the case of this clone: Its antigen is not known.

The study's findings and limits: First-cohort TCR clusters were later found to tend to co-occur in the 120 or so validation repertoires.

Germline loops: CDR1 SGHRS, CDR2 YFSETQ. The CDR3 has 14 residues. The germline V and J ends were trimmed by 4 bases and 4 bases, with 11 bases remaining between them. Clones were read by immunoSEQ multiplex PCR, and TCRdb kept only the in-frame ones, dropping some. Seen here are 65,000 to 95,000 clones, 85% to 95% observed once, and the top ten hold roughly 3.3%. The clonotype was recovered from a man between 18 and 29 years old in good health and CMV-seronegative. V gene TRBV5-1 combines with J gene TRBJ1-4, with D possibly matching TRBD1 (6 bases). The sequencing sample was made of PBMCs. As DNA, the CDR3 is TGCGCCAGCAGCATCCAGGGGAATAATGAAAAACTGTTTTTT. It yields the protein CASSIQGNNEKLFF.